These T cell receptor beta chains were read from a single sample in a study of post-analysis software for immune sequencing data. TCRdb redid the calling of the PCR reads with MiXCR, one entry per CDR3 protein. The sample records over 300,000 distinct CDR3 sequences, roughly 36% being singletons. Specimen: blood. The receptors were gathered from a girl aged 5-17 years with multiple sclerosis. Each CDR3 is given with its conserved first and last residue. Clone size is not always given. Where it is, it says once, few, many or a class for expanded clones.

size | J | V | length | CDR3
few | TRBJ2-7 | TRBV7-6 | 15 | CASSYRQGRTYEQYF
few | TRBJ1-5 | TRBV4-1 | 14 | CASSQVVPGQPQHF
few | TRBJ2-7 | TRBV7-6 | 14 | CASSSGGLAYEQYF
few | TRBJ1-1 | TRBV6-5 | 13 | CASSFDGWTEAFF
few | TRBJ1-2 | TRBV21-1 | 15 | CASSLREGAGYGYTF
. | TRBJ2-3 | TRBV9 | 16 | CASSVEAYSNTDTQYF
. | TRBJ1-5 | TRBV7-2 | 18 | CASSLAKDRIGPGQPQHF
. | TRBJ2-7 | TRBV12-3/TRBV12-4 | 14 | CASTIGKGAYEQYF
once | TRBJ1-2 | TRBV6-1 | 11 | CASGTAYGYTF
few | TRBJ2-3 | TRBV11-2 | 16 | CASSPGTGSFTDTQYF
. | TRBJ2-7 | TRBV20-1 | 15 | CSAEMKWQEAYEQYF
many | TRBJ2-1 | TRBV12-3/TRBV12-4 | 12 | CASSFSANEQFF
few | TRBJ2-3 | TRBV9 | 15 | CASSEGTSGTDTQYF
few | TRBJ1-4 | TRBV6-6 | 16 | CASSRGDRGVNEKLFF
few | TRBJ1-5 | TRBV7-2 | 14 | CASSFGTGLSPQHF
few | TRBJ2-7 | TRBV7-8 | 13 | CASSFGVNNEQYF
. | TRBJ1-1 | TRBV20-1 | 13 | CSAEDREYTEAFF
. | TRBJ2-1 | TRBV2 | 16 | CASRGDRAGGPNEQFF
. | . | TRBV6-5 | 15 | CASNPGRPGEETQYF
. | TRBJ1-2 | TRBV10-3 | 13 | CAISEVGLYGYTF
few | . | TRBV6-5 | 15 | CASSYSAGDQETQYF
. | TRBJ2-1 | TRBV2 | 15 | CASLMRGGSYNEQFF
many | TRBJ1-2 | TRBV5-1 | 13 | CASSLAAGPGYTF
few | TRBJ2-2 | TRBV5-1 | 16 | CASRARGGAYTGELFF
. | TRBJ2-7 | TRBV5-1 | 16 | CASSGGSGEVAYEQYF
few | TRBJ1-5 | TRBV20-1 | 14 | CSARQGANNQPQHF
once | TRBJ2-3 | TRBV20-1 | 11 | CSARGGYTQYF
. | TRBJ2-3 | TRBV12-3/TRBV12-4 | 15 | CASSLAPGVGNTQYF
few | TRBJ1-5 | TRBV4-3 | 15 | CASSQERTGDQPQHF
few | TRBJ1-6 | TRBV20-1 | 20 | CSAKGPPIYQADLYNSPLHF
once | TRBJ1-2 | TRBV7-2 | 14 | CASSHRGFNYGYTF
. | TRBJ1-1 | TRBV9 | 13 | CASSVPGATEAFF
few | TRBJ2-1 | TRBV4-1 | 13 | CASSQRSGDEQFF
. | TRBJ1-2 | TRBV6-5 | 16 | CASSRTGGTINEAYTF